This T cell receptor beta chain was found in a study of cytomegalovirus exposure and HLA in healthy donors. The wider study: Samples from HLA-typed donors yielded about 85 million unique TCRs in an early data release.

General study results and limits: When presence/absence was analysed, sequencing depth was taken to be roughly uniform across donors. Both high specificity and high sensitivity reportedly marked the classifier's diagnosis of cytomegalovirus status. The study recorded 164 TCR beta chains that were cytomegalovirus-associated.

This CDR3 comprises 10 residues. V lost 2 bases, J lost 12 bases, and 7 bases lay in between. Germline lookup yields CDR1 MNHEY and CDR2 SVGAGI. With respect to this clone: Its specificity is unknown.

The PCR contained 60 Vbeta and 13 Jbeta primers. Clones were sequenced by immunoSEQ multiplex PCR, and TCRdb holds only the in-frame ones, with some missing. This table has 150,000 or so clones, approximately 70% appearing once. Sequenced input: PBMCs. The chain links TRBV6-5 to TRBJ2-5; unclear D gene. The receptor's source is a man between 18 and 29 years old in good health and CMV-seropositive. CDR3 sequence reads: CASSYDREYF. CDR3 in DNA: TGTGCCAGCAGTTACGATAGAGAGTACTTC.